This TCR beta chain was documented in a study of blood T cell repertoires in COVID-19. Study context: The United States, Italy and Spain supplied acute and convalescent COVID-19 samples. Sources were T cells, B-cell-depleted T cells, or PBMCs; the material itself was cDNA or gDNA.

Original processing methods: From reference gene primer amplification, estimates of nucleated cell counts were derived. Here immunoSEQ multiplex PCR was the method, and the copy in TCRdb shows in-frame clones only, minus some. That table furnishes V, J and clone size, whereas the DNA furnished D and trimming. This sample has 150,000 to 200,000 clones, with about 86% found just once. CDR1 and CDR2 from the germline V gene are SGHDN and FVKESK. This CDR3 contains 12 residues. The V and J ends lost 4 bases and 2 bases respectively, with 5 bases between them. Sequencing input: peripheral blood. The chain recombines TRBV14 with TRBJ1-2; TRBD1 might be the D (5 bases). The receptor was derived from a man aged 50 to 60 with active or convalescent COVID-19. The CDR3 spells CASSPGNYGYTF. The CDR3 DNA follows: TGTGCCAGCAGCCCAGGGAACTATGGCTACACCTTC.